This T cell receptor (beta chain) was captured by sequencing in a study of identifying expanded T cells in peripheral blood. During the collection period, no donor immune events like infections were recorded. Study conclusions and caveats: Technical replicates showed about 1.2 changed clones; approximately two weeks approximately 16; four weeks 19. Clone count variance between roughly 2-week samples rose with total template count.

This CDR3 is built from 15 residues. Looked up from germline, CDR1 is MGHRA and CDR2 is YSYEKL. The J segment lost 5 bases and the V segment lost 2 bases, leaving 8 bases of the junction unmatched. Sequencing was performed with immunoSEQ multiplex PCR; in TCRdb, only in-frame clones are kept and a portion is missing. The repertoire holds 100,000 to 150,000 clones, roughly 82% seen once, with 3.3% in the top ten. The sample holds a few counts of this clone. Its antigen is as yet unknown. Sequenced: blood. This chain joins TRBV4-1 and TRBJ1-1; TRBD1 matches at 7 bases. The clonotype originates from a person aged 18 to 75 in good health. The CDR3 protein is CASSQTGESSTEAFF. The CDR3 DNA reads as TGCGCCAGCAGCCAAACAGGGGAGTCATCAACTGAAGCTTTCTTT.